These 10 T cell receptor beta chains share one sample of origin, sequenced in a study of T cell clones after liver transplantation. Repertoires were generated with immunoSEQ multiplex PCR, while TCRdb's copy carries only in-frame clones and drops some. The sample has some 59,000 clones; less than 75% are singletons. The sample in question was CD4+ T cells from blood, obtained at the 22-month timepoint. All receptors come from a human patient who received a liver transplant. Some of these T cells may belong to the graft donor.

The chain couples TRBV18 to TRBJ1-1, with D possibly being TRBD1 (6 bases). V was shortened by 5 bases and J by 6 bases, with 13 bases between the two germline ends. Germline loops: CDR1 KGHSH, CDR2 LQKENI. The CDR3 length is 13 residues. The CDR3 bases are TGTGCCAGCTCAAGACAGGCTTACCCTGAAGCTTTCTTT. Its translation is CASSRQAYPEAFF. The full variable domain, in which reference TRBV18 and TRBJ1-1 provide the parts outside the CDR3, is NAGVMQNPRHLVRRRGQEARLRCSPMKGHSHVYWYRQLPEEGLKFMVYLQKENIIDESGMPKERFSAEFPKEGPSILRIQQVVRGDSAAYFCASSRQAYPEAFFGQGTRLTVV.

The chain couples TRBV19 to TRBJ2-5, with D tentatively TRBD2 (5 bases). V gave up 7 bases and J gave up 2 bases, with 14 bases separating them. CDR1 is LNHDA and CDR2 is SQIVND in the germline V gene (reference sequence). The CDR3 spans 14 residues. The CDR3 loop reads CASKLWGEQETQYF. The CDR3 DNA reads as TGTGCCAGTAAACTTTGGGGAGAACAAGAGACCCAGTACTTC.

The rearrangement joins TRBV5-1 to TRBJ2-6, with D perhaps being TRBD1 or TRBD2 (6 bases each). The length of the CDR3 is 15 residues. Trimming cost V 0 bases and J 4 bases, with 8 bases left between them. Germline V gene lookup returns CDR1 SGHRS and CDR2 YFSETQ. The CDR3 nucleotides read TGCGCCAGCAGCTTGGGGGGGGCCGGGGCCAACGTCCTGACTTTC. Translated: CASSLGGAGANVLTF.

The rearrangement links TRBV5-6 to TRBJ2-2, with TRBD1 matching 10 bases. With V trimmed by 3 bases and J by 7 bases, 9 bases remained unmatched. The V gene's germline CDR1 is SGHDT and CDR2 YYEEEE. The CDR3 loop spans 16 amino acids. The CDR3 DNA sequence: TGTGCCAGCAGCTGGGGACAGGGGCTCCGAGGCGGGGAGCTGTTTTTT. This gives the protein CASSWGQGLRGGELFF.

V gene TRBV19 combines with J gene TRBJ1-2; D possibly corresponds to TRBD1 (6 bases). Looked up from germline, CDR1 is LNHDA and CDR2 is SQIVND (reference sequence). V was pared by 4 bases and J by 0 bases, with 12 bases between. This CDR3 region has 15 residues. The CDR3 sequence: CASSTRGQANYGYTF. The CDR3 DNA follows: TGTGCCAGTAGTACTAGGGGACAAGCTAACTATGGCTACACCTTC. Complete variable domain (other parts from reference TRBV19 and TRBJ1-2): DGGITQSPKYLFRKEGQNVTLSCEQNLNHDAMYWYRQDPGQGLRLIYYSQIVNDFQKGDIAEGYSVSREKKESFPLTVTSAQKNPTAFYLCASSTRGQANYGYTFGSGTRLTVV.

This clone was seen once. The rearrangement links TRBV5-1 to TRBJ1-3; unclear D gene. The V end lost 0 bases, the J end lost 0 bases, and 13 bases lay between the germline ends. The germline V gene encodes CDR1 SGHRS and CDR2 YFSETQ. This CDR3 comprises 17 residues. Written as DNA, the CDR3 is TGCGCCAGCAGCTTGGAGACGGGAATGGGCTCTGGAAACACCATATATTTT. It is translated as CASSLETGMGSGNTIYF.

This clone was picked up a small number of times. The V call is TRBV29-1, the J call TRBJ2-5; 11 bases agree with TRBD1. The CDR3 is made up of 16 amino acids. Germline V gives CDR1 SQVTM, CDR2 ANQGSEA. The ends lost 4 bases at V and 4 bases at J; junction bases unmatched: 11. CDR3 sequence reads: CSVGTGGEFGRETQYF. The CDR3 DNA reads TGCAGCGTTGGGACAGGGGGCGAATTCGGTCGAGAGACCCAGTACTTC.

The gene calls are TRBV5-4 and TRBJ2-2; tentatively, D is TRBD1 or TRBD2 (5 bases each). Trimming cost V 0 bases and J 1 base, with 7 bases left between them. Per germline, CDR1 SGHNT and CDR2 YYREEE (reference sequence). The CDR3 sequence is 15 residues long. CDR3 sequence: CASSLVGVNTGELFF. The CDR3 nucleotides read TGTGCCAGCAGCTTGGTGGGGGTGAACACCGGGGAGCTGTTTTTT.

This chain uses TRBV7-3 with TRBJ1-6; possible D gene TRBD1, 5 bases. This CDR3 region has 14 residues. The V and J ends lost 5 bases and 5 bases respectively, with 10 bases between them. Germline values: CDR1 SGHTA, CDR2 FQGTGA. The CDR3 region has the DNA TGTGCCAGCAGCCTGGGGCAGAATAATTCACCCCTCCACTTT. Translating gives CASSLGQNNSPLHF.

The chain is built from TRBV5-1 and TRBJ2-2; 9 bases align to TRBD1. Looked up from germline, CDR1 is SGHRS and CDR2 is YFSETQ. The CDR3 is 20 residues long. V dropped 1 base and J dropped 6; count of bases not matched to a gene: 19. CDR3 in amino acids: CASSLPKGSWTGAVSGELFF. DNA for the CDR3: TGCGCCAGCAGCTTGCCCAAAGGTTCATGGACAGGGGCGGTGTCCGGGGAGCTGTTTTTT. Full variable domain (missing parts from reference TRBV5-1 and TRBJ2-2): KAGVTQTPRYLIKTRGQQVTLSCSPISGHRSVSWYQQTPGQGLQFLFEYFSETQRNKGNFPGRFSGRQFSNSRSEMNVSTLELGDSALYLCASSLPKGSWTGAVSGELFFGEGSRLTVL.